Listed below are T cell receptor beta chains from one sample, sequenced in a study of cytomegalovirus exposure and HLA in healthy donors. Some clones are missing from TCRdb's copy, which holds only in-frame ones; the method was immunoSEQ multiplex PCR. In the table there are 200,000 or so clones, 85% to 95% of which are singletons. Material: PBMCs. The receptors come from a woman aged 18-35 years in good health and CMV-seronegative. Each CDR3 is given with its conserved first and last residue. The D gene is left open where the match is weak.

v_gene	d_gene	j_gene	CDR3aa
TRBV28	.	TRBJ1-1	CASYDVRFVGRNTEAFF
TRBV28	.	TRBJ1-4	CASRRPAGSNEKLFF
TRBV15	TRBD2	TRBJ2-7	CATSRDALAGSYEQYF
TRBV5-8	.	TRBJ1-2	CASSSWLSGSPWGYTF
TRBV6-1	.	TRBJ2-7	CASTPFGGANYEQYF
TRBV30	.	TRBJ2-5	CAWSVYQTEETQYF
TRBV27	.	TRBJ1-2	CASRLAGAYGYTF
TRBV4-1	TRBD1	TRBJ1-4	CASSQDSLGTGGEKLFF
TRBV7-3	TRBD1	TRBJ2-6	CASTPGGGGANVLTF
TRBV6-5	.	TRBJ1-2	CASRVGGYGYTF
TRBV27	TRBD1	TRBJ1-3	CASSVQGLSGNTIYF
TRBV25-1	TRBD1	TRBJ1-1	CASREGARTEAFF
TRBV6-5	.	TRBJ1-1	CASSFGWGRRDTEAFF
TRBV6-6	.	TRBJ2-7	CASSQGPHGDEQYF
TRBV6-1	TRBD2	TRBJ2-1	CASSEARLAYSEQFF
TRBV6-5	.	TRBJ2-7	CASSYRLGSSYEQYF
TRBV27	.	TRBJ2-7	CASSLTGAYEQYF
TRBV27	.	TRBJ2-7	CASSSLPRLSGYYEQYF
TRBV27	TRBD1	TRBJ2-6	CASSRQGAGANVLTF
TRBV30	.	TRBJ2-2	CAWSVLLTGELFF
TRBV10-3	.	TRBJ2-7	CAISEGDSSEQYF
TRBV29-1	.	TRBJ2-5	CSVHREGTHRETQYF
TRBV28	.	TRBJ1-2	CATTDTSYGYTF
TRBV9	.	TRBJ1-2	CASSEGGQDGYTF
TRBV30	.	TRBJ1-1	CAWTRGGTEAFF
TRBV5-1	TRBD2	TRBJ2-7	CASSPRTSGRSHEQYF
TRBV5-1	TRBD1	TRBJ2-3	CASSLGTGEDTQYF
TRBV7-9	TRBD1	TRBJ1-5	CASSLGQGVGNQPQHF
TRBV9	.	TRBJ1-2	CASSLDRSNYGYTF
TRBV5-1	TRBD2	TRBJ2-1	CASSTGLAGVYNEQFF
TRBV7-9	.	TRBJ2-5	CASSFPGTPGTQYF
TRBV29-1	.	TRBJ2-7	CSARDSTRGEQYF
TRBV19	TRBD2	TRBJ2-7	CASSFSGAGSYEQYF
TRBV9	TRBD1	TRBJ1-1	CASSVVGGLYTEAFF
TRBV10-2	TRBD1	TRBJ2-7	CASSEPGTVHEQYF
TRBV25-1	TRBD1	TRBJ2-3	CASSERGGPPDTQYF
TRBV7-6	TRBD2	TRBJ2-7	CASSFGTSGEQYF
TRBV30	.	TRBJ2-5	CAWNRGQETQYF
TRBV7-9	.	TRBJ1-6	CASSLARDSRSPLHF
TRBV2	.	TRBJ2-7	CASSTTAGGPTDPYEQYF
TRBV5-6	.	TRBJ1-3	CASTRSGTRNTIYF
TRBV7-9	TRBD1	TRBJ1-2	CASTQEGARSYGYTF
TRBV5-1	TRBD1	TRBJ1-1	CASSLEYGRGPGEAFF
TRBV6-5	.	TRBJ2-5	CASSYSITSETQYF
TRBV9	TRBD2	TRBJ2-1	CASSVLAENNEQFF
TRBV7-9	.	TRBJ1-1	CASSLGAGVGTEAFF
TRBV30	TRBD2	TRBJ2-3	CAWSVAGGTDTQYF
TRBV6-5	.	TRBJ2-2	CASTSGVRNTGELFF
TRBV6-5	.	TRBJ1-1	CASSSNPRGNTEAFF
TRBV19	TRBD2	TRBJ2-7	CASSHGRAGYEQYF
TRBV29-1	.	TRBJ2-2	CSASNTGELFF
TRBV20-1	.	TRBJ1-1	CSASRQHEAFF
TRBV6-6	TRBD1	TRBJ1-2	CASSYLGTGHGYTF